These T cell receptor beta chains were read from a single sample in a study of blood T cell repertoires in COVID-19. The repertoire was sequenced with immunoSEQ multiplex PCR; TCRdb's copy has only in-frame clones and lacks some. The sample includes 40,000 to 50,000 clones, around 90% of them seen just once. The sample comprised peripheral blood. Receptors were obtained from a man aged 50 to 60 with active COVID-19. The conserved cysteine and the conserved F or W are not part of the CDR3 here.

v_gene: TRBV6-6; j_gene: TRBJ2-1; CDR3aa: ASSYSRGESYNEQF
v_gene: TRBV27; j_gene: TRBJ2-5; CDR3aa: ASSLGPGTGETQY
v_gene: TRBV5-1; j_gene: TRBJ2-6; CDR3aa: ASSLERAGANVLT
v_gene: TRBV9; j_gene: TRBJ2-6; CDR3aa: ASSHPTTGPNSGANVLT
v_gene: TRBV11-3; j_gene: TRBJ2-1; CDR3aa: ASRGSGSSYNEQF
v_gene: TRBV5-8; j_gene: TRBJ2-1; CDR3aa: ASSSGGYNEQF
v_gene: TRBV27; j_gene: TRBJ2-2; CDR3aa: ASSSVSSGRVPGELF
v_gene: TRBV6-5; j_gene: TRBJ1-1; CDR3aa: ASTGQGGVNTEAF
v_gene: TRBV2; j_gene: TRBJ1-5; CDR3aa: ASTGGAGGRPQH
v_gene: TRBV9; j_gene: TRBJ1-2; CDR3aa: ASSVESQGGYGYT
v_gene: TRBV2; j_gene: TRBJ2-1; CDR3aa: ASSPPGVQF
v_gene: TRBV6-5; j_gene: TRBJ1-6; CDR3aa: ASRYGTGSSPLH
v_gene: TRBV2; j_gene: TRBJ1-1; CDR3aa: ASNWDYSGGTEAF
v_gene: TRBV4-3; j_gene: TRBJ1-5; CDR3aa: ASSQDWTGGNQPQH
v_gene: TRBV5-4; j_gene: TRBJ1-4; CDR3aa: ASSSGGTTNEKLF
v_gene: TRBV11-3; j_gene: TRBJ2-7; CDR3aa: ASSLVGTESYEQY
v_gene: TRBV5-6; j_gene: TRBJ2-7; CDR3aa: ASSTTGAYEQY